This T cell receptor beta chain comes out of a study of blood T cell repertoires in COVID-19 (dated by TCRdb to about 2020). Concerning the study at large: The collaborator samples originated in the United States, Italy and Spain and spanned the acute and convalescent phases of COVID-19. The material from the prospective study consisted of cDNA or gDNA derived from T cells, B-cell-depleted T cells, or PBMCs. Deeply sampled blood TCRbeta repertoires from subjects exposed to, actively infected with, or recovered from COVID-19 were included in the dataset. A freely available public database, intended as a resource for researchers studying the immune response to SARS-CoV-2, is where the repertoires were released. The samples were drawn from two sources: the first 160 participants of the ongoing ImmuneRACE study, and over 1,000 subjects contributed by 6 global collaborators. Nearly every sample came with metadata listing a de-identified subject ID, COVID-19 status, age in years and sex. Where available, HLA class I and class II types were obtained from metadata supplied by the sample provider rather than from assay-based typing. What the study reported, not specific to this receptor: How much clinical and demographic metadata was included differed by source and by participant, and the metadata was provided uncurated.

Each collaborating institution followed its own protocols to collect whole blood in K2EDTA tubes. Collaborator samples were shipped for TCRbeta analysis as frozen whole blood, isolated PBMCs, or DNA extracted from either sample type. TCRbeta CDR3 regions were amplified from genomic DNA using the immunoSEQ Assay, a bias-controlled multiplex PCR. Per the authors' processing: Within the assay, amplification of reference gene primers was used to estimate how many nucleated cells each sample contained. Sequence reads were collapsed and filtered to measure the absolute abundance of every unique TCRbeta CDR3 rearrangement. Productive Simpson clonality was computed per sample as the square root of Simpson's diversity index over productive rearrangements. The table comes from immuneACCESS by way of TCRdb, which keeps in-frame sequences with V and J called. Part of the clones is missing from these tables; in studies checked, under half for an unresolved V gene and the rest for unknown reasons. V and J calls plus clone size are reproduced from that table; the DNA served to infer D and trimming. In all, the sample holds around 61,000 clones, and around 84% of those were seen once. Around 3.5% of the sample belongs to the ten largest clones.

Measured from the cysteine to the phenylalanine, the CDR3 is 15 residues long. Of the read, only the CDR3 DNA is kept; its 45 bases are in frame from base 1. V loses 4 bases at its end and J loses 0 bases; junction bases beyond the gene matches: 3. Based on the germline V gene, the CDR1 and CDR2 sequences are SGHTA and FQGTGA. On this clone: Its antigen is currently not known. Base qualities were left out, and no much larger clone turns up one base away.

The chain was built from TRBV7-3 and TRBJ2-1, and 7 bases in between align with TRBD1. The sequence was obtained from a man aged 50 or older with active COVID-19. Sequencing was done on a sample of peripheral blood. Read as DNA, the sequence is TGTGCCAGCAGCTCCGACAGGGCCTCCTACAATGAGCAGTTCTTC. Its product reads: CASSSDRASYNEQFF.